This TCR beta chain originates from a study of T cells of healthy individuals. In TCRdb, the 5' RACE reads were re-called with MiXCR into one record per CDR3 protein. The sample consists of some 69,000 distinct CDR3 sequences, 16% of them appearing once. Germline V gene data show CDR1 as SGHAT and CDR2 as FQDESV (reference sequence). V lost 7 bases, J lost 0 bases, and 7 bases lay in between. The CDR3 runs 13 residues. This TCR was recovered from a human donor in good health. V and J are TRBV11-1 and TRBJ2-1; D remains unclear. The CDR3 nucleotides are TGTGCCAGCAAAGAGTACTCCTACAATGAGCAGTTCTTC. It yields the protein CASKEYSYNEQFF.